The subject of this entry is one TCR beta chain. Its antigen remains unknown. Germline V gene data show CDR1 as SQVTM and CDR2 as ANQGSEA. This CDR3 region has 14 residues. The PCR had 60 Vbeta and 13 Jbeta primers. Per the authors' pipeline: About 11 million shared chains were among the approximately 87 million unique TCR beta chains that a later analysis counted. Profiled with immunoSEQ multiplex PCR; TCRdb holds only in-frame clones, not every one. D and trimming were read from the DNA, whereas the V and J calls and clone size are those reported in that table. Of 100,000 to 150,000 clones in the sample, less than 85% are singletons; the top ten hold 20%. This sample is part of a study of cytomegalovirus exposure and HLA in healthy donors. Study-level background: An early data release held approximately 80 million unique TCRs from HLA-typed donors.

Study-level results: With high specificity and sensitivity, the classifier reportedly diagnosed cytomegalovirus status. It was only CMV serostatus that was available as immune exposure information.

This chain joins TRBV29-1 and TRBJ2-1; 9 bases map to TRBD1. The TCR comes from a man aged 18 to 35 in good health and CMV-seropositive. Source material: PBMCs. CDR3 loop: CSYEDRGKDNEQFF. The CDR3 DNA follows: TGCAGTTATGAGGACAGGGGAAAGGACAATGAGCAGTTCTTC.